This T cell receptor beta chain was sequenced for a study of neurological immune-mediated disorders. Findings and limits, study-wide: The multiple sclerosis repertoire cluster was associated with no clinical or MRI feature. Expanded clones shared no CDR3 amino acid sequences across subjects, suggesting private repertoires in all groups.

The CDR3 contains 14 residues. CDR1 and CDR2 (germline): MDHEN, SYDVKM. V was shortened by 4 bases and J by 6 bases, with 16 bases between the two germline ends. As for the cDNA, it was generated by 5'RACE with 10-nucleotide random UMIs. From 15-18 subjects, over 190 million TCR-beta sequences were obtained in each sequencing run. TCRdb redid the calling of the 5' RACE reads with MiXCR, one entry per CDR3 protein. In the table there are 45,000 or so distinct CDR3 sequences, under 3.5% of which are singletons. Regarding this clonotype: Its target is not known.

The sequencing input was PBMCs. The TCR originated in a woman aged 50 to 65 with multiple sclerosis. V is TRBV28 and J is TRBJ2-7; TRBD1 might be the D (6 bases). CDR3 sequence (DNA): TGTGCCAGCAGTTCCCCCGGGACATCCGGCGAGCAGTACGTC. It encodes CASSSPGTSGEQYV.